These T cell receptor beta chains were read from a single sample in a study of shared clonotypes between healthy human individuals. Data came from immunoSEQ multiplex PCR; TCRdb stores just in-frame clones and leaves some out. The sample has around 1.6 million clones; about 98% are singletons. Input material: naive CD4+ T cells sorted from blood. These TCRs come from a man aged 30 to 45 in good health. CDR3s include the opening cysteine and the closing phenylalanine or tryptophan. Fields, in order: CDR3 protein, CDR3 DNA, clone size, D gene, J gene, V gene. D genes are given only for firm matches. Size is omitted from some rows. Given values are once, few, many or a class for expanded clones.

CASSLVGAVSTDTQYF,TGCGCCAGCAGCTTGGTTGGAGCGGTTAGCACAGATACGCAGTATTTT,-,-,TRBJ2-3,TRBV5-1
CASSSPRREGLSYEQYF,TGTGCCAGCAGTTCCCCCCGGCGGGAGGGACTTTCATACGAGCAGTACTTC,-,TRBD2,TRBJ2-7,TRBV27
CASSLSQGHSGNTIYF,TGTGCCAGCAGTTTATCCCAGGGCCACTCTGGAAACACCATATATTTT,-,-,TRBJ1-3,TRBV28
CASSQDFRGTSGNEQFF,TGCGCCAGCAGCCAAGATTTTCGAGGGACTAGCGGGAATGAGCAGTTCTTC,-,TRBD2,TRBJ2-1,TRBV4-3
CASSYSETGELFF,TGTGCCAGCAGTTATAGCGAGACCGGGGAGCTGTTTTTT,-,-,TRBJ2-2,TRBV6-4
CASSLLPDGYNEQFF,TGTGCTAGCAGCTTACTGCCTGACGGGTACAATGAGCAGTTCTTC,-,-,TRBJ2-1,TRBV7-7
CASSFLVNTEAFF,TGTGCCAGCAGTTTCTTGGTGAACACTGAAGCTTTCTTT,-,-,TRBJ1-1,TRBV28
CASSGLAGAYEQYF,TGCGCCAGCAGCGGACTAGCGGGAGCCTACGAGCAGTACTTC,-,TRBD2,TRBJ2-7,TRBV5-1
CSVSTGRLQPQHF,TGCAGCGTCTCGACAGGGAGGCTCCAGCCCCAGCATTTT,-,TRBD1,TRBJ1-5,TRBV29-1
CASSLVLAGGGSSYEQYF,TGTGCCAGCAGCTTAGTTCTAGCGGGAGGCGGGAGCTCCTACGAGCAGTACTTC,-,TRBD2,TRBJ2-7,TRBV7-8
CASSLSQNYGYTF,TGTGCCAGCAGTTTGAGTCAGAATTATGGCTACACCTTC,-,-,TRBJ1-2,TRBV27
CASSLSGRASYEQYF,TGCGCCAGCAGCTTGAGCGGGAGGGCCTCCTACGAGCAGTACTTC,-,TRBD2,TRBJ2-7,TRBV5-1
CASSRLREGRSYEQYF,TGTGCCAGCAGCCGACTCAGGGAGGGGCGCTCCTACGAGCAGTACTTC,once,TRBD2,TRBJ2-7,TRBV7-2
CSVGLPQGATTEAFF,TGCAGCGTTGGCCTCCCACAGGGGGCAACCACTGAAGCTTTCTTT,-,TRBD1,TRBJ1-1,TRBV29-1
CATSPQLANNNEQFF,TGTGCCACCAGCCCCCAGCTAGCGAACAACAATGAGCAGTTCTTC,-,-,TRBJ2-1,TRBV15
CASSFSGSGELFF,TGTGCTAGCAGCTTCTCAGGTTCCGGGGAGCTGTTTTTT,-,-,TRBJ2-2,TRBV7-7
CASSSGGLNYEQYF,TGTGCCAGCAGTTCCGGAGGGCTAAACTACGAGCAGTACTTC,-,-,TRBJ2-7,TRBV28
CASAKTETTNQPQHF,TGTGCCAGCGCAAAGACCGAGACCACCAATCAGCCCCAGCATTTT,-,-,TRBJ1-5,TRBV2
CASSPTTGLLSHEQYF,TGTGCCAGCAGCCCAACGACAGGGCTACTCTCCCACGAGCAGTACTTC,-,TRBD1,TRBJ2-7,TRBV11-2
CASSAMELAGTEQYF,TGTGCCAGCAGCGCTATGGAGCTAGCGGGGACCGAGCAGTACTTC,-,TRBD2,TRBJ2-7,TRBV7-6
CASSASQITDTQYF,TGCGCCAGCAGCGCCAGCCAGATCACAGATACGCAGTATTTT,-,-,TRBJ2-3,TRBV5-1
CASSDDSNQPQHF,TGTGCCAGCAGTGATGATAGCAATCAGCCCCAGCATTTT,-,-,TRBJ1-5,TRBV2